The sequence of this TCR beta chain was determined in a study of vaccination and CD4 T cells after COVID-19. The CDR3 has 17 amino acids. V lost 5 bases to trimming and J lost 0 bases; unmatched junction nucleotides: 8. Germline V CDR1 and CDR2: SGHTA, FQGNSA. Documented treatment: roughly 11-day PBMC culture with coronavirus spike peptide pools or control peptides (ViraFEST assay). Cultured CD4+ T cells had their DNA profiled by the Oncomine TCR Beta short-read assay. MiXCR, applied by TCRdb to the PCR reads, yields one record per CDR3 protein. The table shows 7,500 to 9,000 distinct CDR3 sequences, with 20% to 25% occurring only once. On this clonotype: Its antigen is as yet unknown.

The sequence was collected from a human donor who had recovered from COVID-19. The material sequenced was CD4+ T cells from blood, cultured in vitro, taken after SARS-CoV-2 vaccination. The chain has TRBV7-2 and TRBJ2-4, with 9 bases lining up with TRBD2. The DNA for the CDR3 is TGTGCCAGCAGCGCGAGGACTAGCGAGTTAGCCAAAAACATTCAGTACTTC. Amino acids: CASSARTSELAKNIQYF.